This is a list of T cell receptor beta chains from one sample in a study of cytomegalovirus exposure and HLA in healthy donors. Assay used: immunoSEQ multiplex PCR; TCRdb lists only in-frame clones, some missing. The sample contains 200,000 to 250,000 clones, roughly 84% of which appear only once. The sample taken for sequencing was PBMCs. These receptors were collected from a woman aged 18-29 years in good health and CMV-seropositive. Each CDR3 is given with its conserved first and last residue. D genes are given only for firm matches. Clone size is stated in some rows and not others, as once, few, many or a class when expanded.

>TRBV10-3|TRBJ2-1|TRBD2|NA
CAISAGTSGRYNEQFF
TGTGCCATCAGTGCCGGGACTAGCGGGAGATACAATGAGCAGTTCTTC
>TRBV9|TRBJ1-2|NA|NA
CASSEQGRPYGYTF
TGTGCCAGCAGCGAGCAGGGTAGACCCTATGGCTACACCTTC
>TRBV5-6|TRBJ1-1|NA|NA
CASSFQNTEAFF
TGTGCCAGCAGCTTCCAGAACACTGAAGCTTTCTTT
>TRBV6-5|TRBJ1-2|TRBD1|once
CASSYSFGTGLGYTF
TGTGCCAGCAGTTACTCTTTCGGGACAGGGCTTGGCTACACCTTC
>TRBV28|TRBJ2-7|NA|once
CASSPLGRELHEQYF
TGTGCCAGCAGTCCCCTAGGACGGGAGCTCCACGAGCAGTACTTC
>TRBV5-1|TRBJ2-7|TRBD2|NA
CASSSRLAGGIRYEQYF
TGCGCCAGCAGCTCCAGACTAGCGGGAGGTATCAGGTACGAGCAGTACTTC
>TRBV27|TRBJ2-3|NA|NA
CASSPTPSTDTQYF
TGTGCCAGCAGCCCCACACCTAGCACAGATACGCAGTATTTT
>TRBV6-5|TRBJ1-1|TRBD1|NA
CASSLGQVNTEAFF
TGTGCCAGCAGTTTGGGACAGGTAAACACTGAAGCTTTCTTT
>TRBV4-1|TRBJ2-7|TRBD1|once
CASTKRLMAGQGEQYF
TGCGCCAGCACCAAAAGACTAATGGCGGGACAGGGCGAGCAGTACTTC
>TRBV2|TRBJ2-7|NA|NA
CASAHSGRTEQYF
TGTGCCAGCGCCCACAGCGGCCGGACCGAGCAGTACTTC
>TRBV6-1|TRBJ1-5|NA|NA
CASTLRGAAQPQHF
TGTGCCAGCACCCTACGGGGGGCGGCCCAGCCCCAGCATTTT